This paragraph covers one T cell receptor beta chain sequence. These data originate in a study of shared clonotypes between healthy human individuals. The assay was immunoSEQ multiplex PCR, and TCRdb's table has in-frame clones only and misses some. Here the sample spans approximately 350,000 clones, 90% to 97% being singletons. The CDR3 covers 13 residues. V lost 0 bases and J lost 7, with 7 bases in between. Germline V gene data show CDR1 as MDHEN and CDR2 as SYDVKM. The donors, healthy adults who were HIV-negative, had experienced no recent acute infections or vaccinations. CD8 memory fractions consisted of CD45RO+ and CCR7-negative CD45RA+ TemRA cells together.

The chain employs TRBV28 and TRBJ1-5; possibly TRBD1 for D (6 bases). Sequencing was performed on memory CD8+ T cells sorted from blood. Indicated subset: CD45RO+ cells pooled with CCR7-negative TemRA cells. The receptor comes from a young man in good health. The CDR3 sequence is CASSLWGGQPQHF. For the CDR3, the DNA is TGTGCCAGCAGTTTATGGGGGGGCCAGCCCCAGCATTTT.